Listed below are T cell receptor beta chains from one sample, sequenced in a study of blood T cell repertoires in COVID-19. Using immunoSEQ multiplex PCR, the repertoire was profiled, and TCRdb retains in-frame clones only, with some absent. The data show about 81,000 clones, with more than 80% seen just once and under 15% held by the top ten. Source material: peripheral blood. The receptors shown here come from a human donor in a cohort sampled during active COVID-19. The conserved cysteine and the conserved F or W are not part of the CDR3 here. A D gene is named only where the DNA matches it firmly.

v_gene	j_gene	d_gene	CDR3aa
TRBV29-1	TRBJ1-5	TRBD1	SVRQGPNSNQPQH
TRBV28	TRBJ1-4	.	ASSLAGATNEKLF
TRBV7-2	TRBJ2-7	TRBD2	ASSTGLAGAYEQY
TRBV19	TRBJ2-3	.	ASSRDTDTQY
TRBV4-1	TRBJ2-1	.	ASSQEQGYYNEQF
TRBV19	TRBJ2-2	TRBD1	ATIQGTGELF
TRBV11-2	TRBJ1-1	TRBD1	ASSSLRTGLEAF
TRBV6-6	TRBJ1-6	.	ASSRDRSPLH
TRBV5-5	TRBJ1-2	.	ASSLDRGAHGYT
TRBV9	TRBJ1-1	TRBD1	ASSVDQGALVEAF
TRBV19	TRBJ2-7	.	ASSSDRRSYEQY
TRBV9	TRBJ2-3	TRBD2	ASSSRGGAATDTQY
TRBV30	TRBJ1-3	.	AWSVDTDGSSGNTIY
TRBV2	TRBJ1-6	.	ASRSTGNYNSPLH
TRBV29-1	TRBJ2-3	TRBD2	SVERLASTDTQY
TRBV19	TRBJ2-5	TRBD2	ASSWGLAGGEETQY
TRBV4-1	TRBJ1-2	.	ASSQVTETYGYT
TRBV28	TRBJ1-6	.	ASSPPVRGSPLH
TRBV13	TRBJ2-3	TRBD2	ASQKTSGADTQY
TRBV19	TRBJ1-4	TRBD1	ASSVTGAATNEKLF
TRBV20-1	TRBJ1-1	.	SASHLVVAEAF
TRBV11-2	TRBJ2-2	TRBD2	ASSLVVPTSGRHTGELF
TRBV28	TRBJ1-3	TRBD1	ASSLPRTGAGNTIY
TRBV7-2	TRBJ2-7	.	ASSLAGAFSYEQY
TRBV7-6	TRBJ1-6	TRBD1	ASSQRRGLGVSPLH
TRBV29-1	TRBJ2-7	.	SVEGVQGSMVYEQY
TRBV12-5	TRBJ1-1	.	ASGLGGNTEAF
TRBV5-1	TRBJ1-1	.	ASTLRGANTEAF
TRBV9	TRBJ2-1	.	ASSARDSLGGQF
TRBV21-1	TRBJ2-3	.	ASSSRRRGGSTDTQY
TRBV7-9	TRBJ2-7	TRBD1	ASSPPGQEIFYEQY
TRBV5-6	TRBJ1-1	.	ASSLESGGYTEAF
TRBV7-9	TRBJ1-1	TRBD1	ASSPRLGTGNTEAF
TRBV5-1	TRBJ1-2	TRBD1	ASSRTGGSGYT
TRBV20-1	TRBJ1-4	TRBD1	SASQTGGAGEKLF
TRBV6-1	TRBJ1-4	.	ASSEPGAREKLF
TRBV27	TRBJ1-4	TRBD1	ASSPRTGGGGLF
TRBV11-2	TRBJ1-2	TRBD1	ASSMGQGGGYT
TRBV4-1	TRBJ1-2	.	ASSQDPRGSGYT
TRBV14	TRBJ1-6	.	ASSQGGPLH
TRBV7-8	TRBJ1-1	.	ASSLRDWESNTEAF
TRBV9	TRBJ2-7	TRBD2	ASSVASGTSYEQY
TRBV24-1	TRBJ2-1	.	ATSDLGRGRNEQF
TRBV10-3	TRBJ1-4	TRBD1	AISSTGLNEKLF
TRBV7-3	TRBJ2-1	TRBD1	ASSLGDRDSNEQF
TRBV6-6	TRBJ1-5	.	ASSSVPREQPQH
TRBV6-5	TRBJ1-4	TRBD1	ASITGDLNEKLF
TRBV14	TRBJ2-1	TRBD2	ASGSGGYEQF
TRBV19	TRBJ1-1	.	ASRSHPRGNTEAF
TRBV20-1	TRBJ2-1	TRBD2	SASNEGRGSRNEQF
TRBV27	TRBJ2-2	.	ASTLVGNTGELF
TRBV9	TRBJ1-4	.	ASSAKEGTNEKLF
TRBV5-5	TRBJ2-7	.	ASSLGPGDHYEQY
TRBV10-3	TRBJ2-5	.	AINAGASETQY
TRBV5-1	TRBJ2-3	TRBD1	ASSLTPGTGSPDTQY
TRBV27	TRBJ1-4	.	ASSPQGWYEKLF
TRBV5-4	TRBJ1-1	TRBD1	ASSLDRDTEAF
TRBV11-2	TRBJ2-3	.	ASSLRPFTDTQY
TRBV25-1	TRBJ2-2	.	ASSSGSSNTGELF
TRBV11-3	TRBJ2-5	TRBD2	ASSPNIWSSGGAEETQY